In its sample, the clone carrying this TCR beta chain was seen many times. The antigen is unknown. This CDR3 has 13 residues. V was clipped by 2 bases and J by 7 bases, with 11 bases between them. Germline V gives CDR1 MNHEY, CDR2 SMNVEV (reference sequence). This sample is drawn from a study of T-cell reconstitution after alpha-beta-depleted transplantation in children. The study, taken as a whole, reports: At around two months after transplant, the alpha-beta T cells were reportedly derived from several hundred expanded clones that came from non-depleted graft cells.

Unique molecular identifiers were built into the TCRbeta library. Via MiXCR, TCRdb re-called the PCR reads, giving one row per CDR3 protein. The profile shows 200,000 or so distinct CDR3 sequences, roughly 6.5% of them singletons. The chain links TRBV27 to TRBJ1-2, with D uncertain. The specimen was PBMCs, collected before TCRalphabeta/CD19-depleted stem cell transplant. The receptor was derived from a girl younger than two with combined immunodeficiency, due to receive a stem cell transplant. The CDR3 here is CASSLVSGGGYTF. DNA for the CDR3: TGTGCCAGCAGTTTAGTCTCTGGAGGTGGCTACACCTTC.